Sequencing of this TCR beta chain was carried out in a study of cytomegalovirus exposure and HLA in healthy donors. CDR3 length equals 14 residues. Per the germline V gene, CDR1 is PRHDT and CDR2 is FYEKMQ (reference sequence). Unmatched junction bases numbered 4, after V lost 5 bases and J lost 0 bases. Researchers ran the PCR with 60 Vbeta and 13 Jbeta primers. This table comes from immunoSEQ multiplex PCR, and its TCRdb copy is limited to in-frame clones, with some not included. The profile shows 150,000 to 200,000 clones, over 70% of them singletons. The TCR comes from a woman aged 55-70 years in good health and CMV-seropositive. Sequenced material: PBMCs. V usage is TRBV13 and J usage is TRBJ2-7; 7 positions agree with TRBD2. CDR3 sequence (DNA): TGTGCCAGCAGCCCGCGGGGGAGCTCCTACGAGCAGTACTTC. Translated, it gives CASSPRGSSYEQYF.